The next 23 T cell receptor beta chains were all read from a single sample in a study of Ad26.COV2.S vaccination and SARS-CoV-2 variants. Treatment denoted: around 19 received Ad26.COV2.S at low or high dose, single or two shots; 5 received placebo; per-sample allocation not given. Sampling was done on day 63 after the first vaccine or placebo injection. TCRdb's copy holds only in-frame clones and misses some; the assay was immunoSEQ multiplex PCR. The sample holds around 400,000 clones, about 91% seen once. This sample comprised peripheral blood, obtained in a trial of Ad26.COV2.S vaccine versus placebo. The receptors come from a person between 18 and 65 years old who received the Ad26.COV2.S COVID-19 vaccine or a placebo.

CDR3 protein: CASSQRGGPVPGELFF. The CDR3 DNA reads as TGCGCCAGCAGCCAGAGGGGAGGGCCAGTCCCCGGGGAGCTGTTTTTT. The V call is TRBV4-3, the J call TRBJ2-2, with 7 bases that match TRBD2. CDR3 size: 16 residues. Germline CDR1 LGHNA, CDR2 YSLEER. V lost 3 bases to trimming and J lost 6 bases; unmatched junction nucleotides: 10.

The chain joins TRBV4-2 to TRBJ2-7, with a weak D call TRBD2 (5 bases). From germline, CDR1 is LGHNA and CDR2 YNFKEQ. V lost 2 bases, J lost 0 bases, and 8 bases lay in between. This CDR3 region has 14 residues. CDR3 loop: CASSQRGSSYEQYF. The CDR3 bases are TGTGCCAGCAGCCAACGTGGGAGCTCCTACGAGCAGTACTTC.

The V and J genes are TRBV19 and TRBJ2-1; 7 nucleotides agree with TRBD2. Germline CDR1 is LNHDA and CDR2 is SQIVND (reference sequence). V gave up 6 bases and J gave up 4 bases; unmatched junction bases: 6. This CDR3 has 14 residues. CDR3 region: CASRGEGLYNEQFF. CDR3 in DNA: TGTGCCAGTAGGGGGGAGGGCCTTTACAATGAGCAGTTCTTC.

The table lists this clone with a few counts. Within the sample, other DNA sequences also encode this same CDR3. The gene calls are TRBV28 and TRBJ1-2; D is possibly TRBD1 (6 bases). The germline gives CDR1 MDHEN, CDR2 SYDVKM. V was cut by 3 bases and J by 8 bases, with 10 bases left in between. This CDR3 has 12 amino acids. CDR3 protein: CASSFRGGGYTF. In nucleotides, the CDR3 is TGTGCCAGCAGTTTCAGGGGTGGAGGCTACACCTTC.

CDR3 sequence: CASSEAGFGYEQYF. The CDR3 nucleotides read TGTGCCAGCAGTGAGGCAGGGTTTGGTTACGAGCAGTACTTC. V and J are TRBV2 and TRBJ2-7; possibly TRBD1 for D (5 bases). The V gene lost 3 bases and the J gene lost 4 bases, with 13 bases spanning the gap. CDR1 is SNHLY, CDR2 FYNNEI, per germline. CDR3 size: 14 residues.

V is TRBV14 and J is TRBJ2-3; 9 bases map to TRBD1. With 4 bases clipped from V and 4 bases from J, the junction kept 6 bases outside the gene matches. This CDR3 comprises 15 residues. In germline, CDR1 is SGHDN, CDR2 FVKESK. The CDR3 coding sequence is TGTGCCAGCAGCCCGGACAGGGGATGGGCAGATACGCAGTATTTT. It specifies CASSPDRGWADTQYF.

J is TRBJ1-6 and V is TRBV6-5; no clear D. Germline V lookup: CDR1 MNHEY, CDR2 SVGAGI. With 4 bases removed from V and 0 bases from J, the gap between germline ends came to 1 base. The CDR3 extends over 13 amino acids. CDR3 nucleotides: TGTGCCAGCAGTTTCTCCTATAATTCACCCCTCCACTTT. It codes for CASSFSYNSPLHF.

The chain couples TRBV4-3 to TRBJ2-2; the match to TRBD1 covers 10 bases. The CDR3 extends over 17 amino acids. The V gene's germline CDR1 is LGHNA and CDR2 YSLEER. V lost 4 bases and J lost 2; bases outside the gene matches: 7. The CDR3 DNA reads TGCGCCAGCAGCCCGAGGACAGGGGGATTAAACACCGGGGAGCTGTTTTTT. This gives the protein CASSPRTGGLNTGELFF.

The chain employs TRBV4-1 and TRBJ1-5, with D possibly TRBD1 on 5 matching bases. CDR3 size: 15 residues. The germline V gene has CDR1 MGHRA and CDR2 YSYEKL. Trimming shortened V by 0 bases and J by 6 bases, and 12 bases separated the two germline ends. CDR3 nucleotides: TGCGCCAGCAGCCAAGAATGGGGGATCGTTCAGCCCCAGCATTTT. This encodes CASSQEWGIVQPQHF.

The rearrangement uses TRBV6-2 or TRBV6-3 and TRBJ2-7, with TRBD1 identical over 8 bases. CDR1 is MNHEY and CDR2 is SVGEGT in the germline V gene. V dropped 4 bases and J dropped 2; count of bases not matched to a gene: 4. The CDR3 spans 14 residues. The CDR3 loop reads CASSWDRRTYEQYF. CDR3 nucleotides: TGTGCCAGCAGTTGGGACAGGCGAACCTACGAGCAGTACTTC.

The rearrangement uses TRBV29-1 and TRBJ1-5; D is uncertain. V was cut by 4 bases and J by 0 bases, with 10 bases left in between. Germline CDR1 SQVTM, CDR2 ANQGSEA. The CDR3 contains 14 residues. The CDR3 DNA reads TGCAGCGTTGGGGGTAGTCATAGCAATCAGCCCCAGCATTTT. Translated, it gives CSVGGSHSNQPQHF.

The chain is built from TRBV12-3 or TRBV12-4 and TRBJ1-2; TRBD1 matches 8 bases. The CDR3 runs 13 residues. V lost 6 bases and J lost 5; bases outside the gene matches: 5. DNA of the CDR3: TGTGCCAGCAGCCGGACAGGGAGTTATGGCTACACCTTC. It yields the protein CASSRTGSYGYTF.

V gene TRBV19 combines with J gene TRBJ1-6; D is uncertain. Looked up from germline, CDR1 is LNHDA and CDR2 is SQIVND (reference sequence). CDR3 length equals 14 residues. The V gene lost 6 bases and the J gene lost 3 bases, with 9 bases spanning the gap. The CDR3 coding sequence is TGTGCCAGTAGAGACCCTCTCTATAATTCACCCCTCCACTTT. It yields the protein CASRDPLYNSPLHF.

The CDR3 DNA reads TGTGCCAGCAGCTTAACGTTCCAGGACGAGCAGTACTTC. The encoded protein is CASSLTFQDEQYF. J is TRBJ2-7 and V is TRBV7-3; D unclear. CDR3 size: 13 residues. From germline, CDR1 is SGHTA and CDR2 FQGTGA. V was clipped by 0 bases and J by 5 bases, with 8 bases between them.

This clone occurred a few times. V is TRBV3-1 (or the pseudogene TRBV3-2) and J is TRBJ1-2; D gene unclear. Germline V gene lookup returns CDR1 LGHDT and CDR2 YNNKEL (reference sequence). This CDR3 comprises 14 residues. Trimming shortened V by 4 bases and J by 7 bases, and 16 bases separated the two germline ends. The CDR3 protein is CASSPILGFGGYTF. In DNA, the CDR3 is TGTGCCAGCAGCCCTATTTTGGGGTTTGGTGGCTACACCTTC.

V usage is TRBV4-2 and J usage is TRBJ2-7, with D perhaps TRBD2 (6 bases). The CDR3 consists of 14 residues. Germline CDR1 is LGHNA and CDR2 is YNFKEQ. Trimming took 1 base from V and 0 from J, leaving 7 bases between them. Written as DNA, the CDR3 is TGTGCCAGCAGCCAAGGGGACTCCTCCTACGAGCAGTACTTC. This codes for CASSQGDSSYEQYF.

The gene calls are TRBV6-5 and TRBJ2-1; 9 bases agree with TRBD1. This CDR3 comprises 15 residues. Trimming took 7 bases from V and 4 from J; bases not matched to a gene: 8. Germline V gene data show CDR1 as MNHEY and CDR2 as SVGAGI. The chain's CDR3 is CASINRGLSYNEQFF. CDR3 coding DNA: TGTGCCAGCATTAACAGGGGGCTCTCTTACAATGAGCAGTTCTTC.

This chain uses TRBV28 with TRBJ2-7, with 7 bases fitting TRBD1. V lost 6 bases, J lost 0 bases, and 8 bases stayed unmatched. The CDR3 has 15 residues. Germline CDR1 and CDR2: MDHEN and SYDVKM. CDR3 sequence reads: CASRTGAISSYEQYF. CDR3 nucleotides: TGTGCCAGCAGAACAGGGGCGATAAGCTCCTACGAGCAGTACTTC.

CDR3 region: CASSFGLRPQETQYF. DNA for the CDR3: TGTGCCAGCAGCTTTGGCCTCAGACCTCAAGAGACCCAGTACTTC. The rearrangement joins TRBV12-1 to TRBJ2-5. TRBV12-1 is designated a pseudogene. The CDR3 is 15 residues long.

A remark on this clone: The same CDR3 also results from other DNA sequences found in this sample. The chain employs TRBV13 and TRBJ1-1; D is unresolved. Trimming took 2 bases from V and 0 from J, leaving 1 base between them. Germline CDR1 PRHDT, CDR2 FYEKMQ (reference sequence). The CDR3 loop spans 12 amino acids. Here the CDR3 DNA reads TGTGCCAGCAGCTTACTGAACACTGAAGCTTTCTTT. Its protein product is CASSLLNTEAFF.

The chain carries TRBV18 and TRBJ1-6; the match to TRBD1 covers 8 bases. CDR3 size: 15 residues. The V and J ends lost 3 bases and 7 bases, in that order; junction bases with no gene match: 5. The germline V gene encodes CDR1 KGHSH and CDR2 LQKENI. CDR3 region: CASSPSTGGNSPLHF. The DNA for the CDR3 is TGTGCCAGCTCACCGTCTACAGGGGGGAATTCACCCCTCCACTTT. The full variable domain, rest sourced from reference TRBV18 and TRBJ1-6, is NAGVMQNPRHLVRRRGQEARLRCSPMKGHSHVYWYRQLPEEGLKFMVYLQKENIIDESGMPKERFSAEFPKEGPSILRIQQVVRGDSAAYFCASSPSTGGNSPLHFGNGTRLTVT.

This clone appeared once. The rearrangement links TRBV9 to TRBJ2-5; D possibly uses TRBD1 or TRBD2 (5 bases each). The CDR3 is 16 amino acids. CDR1 SGDLS and CDR2 YYNGEE come from the germline V gene. Trimming pared 0 bases from V and 2 bases from J, leaving 14 bases between. In DNA, the CDR3 is TGTGCCAGCAGCGTAGGGGGTCGGGACGGGCAAGAGACCCAGTACTTC. Protein: CASSVGGRDGQETQYF. Full variable domain (missing parts from reference TRBV9 and TRBJ2-5): DSGVTQTPKHLITATGQRVTLRCSPRSGDLSVYWYQQSLDQGLQFLIQYYNGEERAKGNILERFSAQQFPDLHSELNLSSLELGDSALYFCASSVGGRDGQETQYFGPGTRLLVL.

In nucleotides, the CDR3 is TGTGCCAGCAGCTCAGGGGGCTTGGGCACTGAAGCTTTCTTT. Translating gives CASSSGGLGTEAFF. This rearrangement joins TRBV6-2 or TRBV6-3 to TRBJ1-1, with 8 bases fitting TRBD1. The CDR3 has 14 residues. Germline CDR1 reads MNHEY; CDR2 reads SVGEGT. Trimming at V came to 6 bases and at J to 4 bases, leaving 7 bases not matched to a gene.